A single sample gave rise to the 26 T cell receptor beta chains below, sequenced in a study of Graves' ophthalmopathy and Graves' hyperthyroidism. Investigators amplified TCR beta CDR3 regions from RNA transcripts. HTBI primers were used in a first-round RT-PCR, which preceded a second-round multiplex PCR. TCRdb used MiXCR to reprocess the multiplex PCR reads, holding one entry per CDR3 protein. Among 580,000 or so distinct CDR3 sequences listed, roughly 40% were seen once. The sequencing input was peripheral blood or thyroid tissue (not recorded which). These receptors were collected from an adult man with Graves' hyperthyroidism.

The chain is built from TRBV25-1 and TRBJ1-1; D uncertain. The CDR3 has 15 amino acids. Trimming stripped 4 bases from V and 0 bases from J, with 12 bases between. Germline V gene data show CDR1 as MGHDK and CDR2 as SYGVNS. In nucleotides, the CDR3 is TGTGCCAGCAGTGCTAGTGAAGGCATGAACACTGAAGCTTTCTTT. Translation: CASSASEGMNTEAFF.

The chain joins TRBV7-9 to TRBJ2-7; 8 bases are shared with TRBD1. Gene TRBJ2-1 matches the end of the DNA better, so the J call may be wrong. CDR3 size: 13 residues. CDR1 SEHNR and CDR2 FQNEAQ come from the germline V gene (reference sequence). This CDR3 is CASSPGQGGEQFF. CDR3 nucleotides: TGTGCCAGCAGCCCAGGACAGGGCGGTGAGCAGTTCTTC.

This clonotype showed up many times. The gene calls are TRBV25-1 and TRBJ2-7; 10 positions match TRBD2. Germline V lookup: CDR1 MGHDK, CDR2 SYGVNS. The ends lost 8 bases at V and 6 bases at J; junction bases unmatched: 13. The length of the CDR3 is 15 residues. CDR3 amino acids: CASRGGSGRGSEQYF. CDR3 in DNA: TGTGCCAGCCGAGGGGGAAGCGGGAGGGGGTCCGAGCAGTACTTC.

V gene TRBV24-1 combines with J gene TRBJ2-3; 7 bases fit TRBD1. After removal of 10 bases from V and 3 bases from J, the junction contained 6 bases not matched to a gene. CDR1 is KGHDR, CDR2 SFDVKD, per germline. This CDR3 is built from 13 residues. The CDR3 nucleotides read TGTGCCACGAAAGGGGGCGGAACAGATACGCAGTATTTT. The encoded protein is CATKGGGTDTQYF.

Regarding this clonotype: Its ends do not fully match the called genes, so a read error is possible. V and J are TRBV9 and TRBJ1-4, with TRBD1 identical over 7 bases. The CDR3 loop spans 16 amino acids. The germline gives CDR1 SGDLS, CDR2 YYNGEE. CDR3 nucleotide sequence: TGTGCCAGCAGCGTAGGGTCAGGGGGGAGTAATGAAAAACTGCTTTTT. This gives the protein CASSVGSGGSNEKLLF.

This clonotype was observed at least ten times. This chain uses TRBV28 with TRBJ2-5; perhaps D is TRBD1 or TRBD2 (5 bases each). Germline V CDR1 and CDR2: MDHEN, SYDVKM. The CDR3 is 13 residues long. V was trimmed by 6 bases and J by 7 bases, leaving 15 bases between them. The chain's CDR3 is CASRAGAGATQYF. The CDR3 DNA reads TGTGCCAGCAGGGCCGGGGCCGGGGCGACCCAGTACTTC.

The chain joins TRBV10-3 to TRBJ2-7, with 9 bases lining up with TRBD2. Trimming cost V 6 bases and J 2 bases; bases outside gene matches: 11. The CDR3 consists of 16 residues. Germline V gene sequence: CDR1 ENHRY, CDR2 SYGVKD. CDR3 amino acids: CAIRKSLAGYAYEQYF. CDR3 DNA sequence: TGTGCCATCAGAAAATCACTAGCGGGTTACGCCTACGAGCAGTACTTC.

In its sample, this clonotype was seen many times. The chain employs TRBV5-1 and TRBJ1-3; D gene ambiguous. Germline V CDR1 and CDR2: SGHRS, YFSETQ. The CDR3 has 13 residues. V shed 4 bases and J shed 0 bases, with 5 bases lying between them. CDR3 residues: CASSLTSGNTIYF. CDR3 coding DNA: TGCGCCAGCAGCCTCACCTCTGGAAACACCATATATTTT. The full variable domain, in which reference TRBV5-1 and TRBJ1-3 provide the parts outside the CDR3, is KAGVTQTPRYLIKTRGQQVTLSCSPISGHRSVSWYQQTPGQGLQFLFEYFSETQRNKGNFPGRFSGRQFSNSRSEMNVSTLELGDSALYLCASSLTSGNTIYFGEGSWLTVV.

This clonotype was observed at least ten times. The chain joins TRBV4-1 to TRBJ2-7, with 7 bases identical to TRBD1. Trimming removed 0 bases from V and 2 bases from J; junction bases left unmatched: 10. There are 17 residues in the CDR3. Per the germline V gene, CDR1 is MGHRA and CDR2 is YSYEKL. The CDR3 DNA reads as TGCGCCAGCAGCCAAGAGGACTCGTGGGACAGAACCTACGAGCAGTACTTC. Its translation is CASSQEDSWDRTYEQYF.

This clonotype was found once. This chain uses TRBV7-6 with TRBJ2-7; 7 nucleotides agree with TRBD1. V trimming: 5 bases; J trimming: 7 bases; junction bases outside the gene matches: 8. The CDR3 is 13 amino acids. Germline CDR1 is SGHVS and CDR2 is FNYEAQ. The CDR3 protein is CASSPGQASEQYF. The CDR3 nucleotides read TGTGCCAGCAGCCCCGGACAGGCGTCAGAGCAGTACTTC.

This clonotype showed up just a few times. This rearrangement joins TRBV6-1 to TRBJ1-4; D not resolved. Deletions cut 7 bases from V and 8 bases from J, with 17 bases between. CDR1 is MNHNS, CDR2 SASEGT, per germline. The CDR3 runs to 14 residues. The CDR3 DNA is TGTGCCAGCACCCCTCGGGCGATTCCGGAAAAACTGTTTTTT. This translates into CASTPRAIPEKLFF.

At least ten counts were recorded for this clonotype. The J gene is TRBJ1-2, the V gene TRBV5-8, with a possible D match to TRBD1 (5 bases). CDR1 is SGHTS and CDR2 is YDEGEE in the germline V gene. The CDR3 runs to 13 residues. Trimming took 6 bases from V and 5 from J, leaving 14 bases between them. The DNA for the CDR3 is TGTGCCAGCACCTTAACTGGGGGTTATGGCTACACCTTC. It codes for CASTLTGGYGYTF.

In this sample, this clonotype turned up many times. The CDR3 sequence is CASSPGLGYLETQYF. The CDR3 DNA reads as TGTGCCAGCAGCCCCGGACTAGGGTATCTGGAGACCCAGTACTTC. The chain carries TRBV14 and TRBJ2-5, with TRBD2 matching over 7 bases. The CDR3 loop spans 15 amino acids. CDR1 is SGHDN, CDR2 FVKESK, per germline. V lost 4 bases and J lost 5; bases outside the gene matches: 10.

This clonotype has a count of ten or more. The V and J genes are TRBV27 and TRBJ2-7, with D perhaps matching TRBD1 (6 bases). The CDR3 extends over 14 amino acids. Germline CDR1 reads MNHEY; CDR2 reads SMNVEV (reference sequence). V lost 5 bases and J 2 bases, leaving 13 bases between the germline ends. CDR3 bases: TGTGCCAGCAGTCAACAGGGTAGGGCCTACGAGCAGTACTTC. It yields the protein CASSQQGRAYEQYF.

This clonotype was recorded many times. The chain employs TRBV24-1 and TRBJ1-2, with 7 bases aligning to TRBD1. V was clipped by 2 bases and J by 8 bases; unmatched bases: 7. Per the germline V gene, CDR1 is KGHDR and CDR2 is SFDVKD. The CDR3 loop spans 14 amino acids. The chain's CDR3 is CATSDSWTGGGYTF. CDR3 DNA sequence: TGTGCCACCAGTGATTCATGGACAGGAGGCGGCTACACCTTC.

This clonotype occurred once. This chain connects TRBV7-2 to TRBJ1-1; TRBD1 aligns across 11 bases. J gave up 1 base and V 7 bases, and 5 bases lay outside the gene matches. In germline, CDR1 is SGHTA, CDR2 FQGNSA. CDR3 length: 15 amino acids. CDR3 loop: CASNPGQGENTEAFF. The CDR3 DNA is TGTGCCAGCAATCCGGGACAGGGGGAGAACACTGAAGCTTTCTTT.

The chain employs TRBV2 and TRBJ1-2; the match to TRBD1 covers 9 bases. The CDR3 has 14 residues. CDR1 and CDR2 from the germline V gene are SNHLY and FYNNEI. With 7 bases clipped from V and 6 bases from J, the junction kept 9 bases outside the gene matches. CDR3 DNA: TGTGCCAGCATACCGGGACAGGGCAATAATGGCTACACCTTC. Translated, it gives CASIPGQGNNGYTF.

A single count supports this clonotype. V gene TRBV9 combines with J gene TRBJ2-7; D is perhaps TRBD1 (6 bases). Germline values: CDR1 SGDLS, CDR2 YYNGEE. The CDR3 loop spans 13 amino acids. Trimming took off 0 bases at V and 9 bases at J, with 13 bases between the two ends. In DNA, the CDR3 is TGTGCCAGCAGCGTAGACAGGGTGGGCGGGCAGTACTTC. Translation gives CASSVDRVGGQYF.

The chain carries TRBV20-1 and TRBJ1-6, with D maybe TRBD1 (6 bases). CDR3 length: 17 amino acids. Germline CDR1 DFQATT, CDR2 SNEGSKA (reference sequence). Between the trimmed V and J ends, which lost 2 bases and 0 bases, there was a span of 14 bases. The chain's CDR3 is CSARRTVLSSYNSPLHF. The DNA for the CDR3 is TGCAGTGCTAGACGGACAGTTCTTAGCTCCTATAATTCACCCCTCCACTTT.

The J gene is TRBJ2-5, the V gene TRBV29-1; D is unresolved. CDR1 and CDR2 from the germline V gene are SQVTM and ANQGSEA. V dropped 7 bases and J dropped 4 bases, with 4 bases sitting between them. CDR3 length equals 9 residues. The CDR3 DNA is TGCAGCGGCGGAGAGACCCAGTACTTC. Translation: CSGGETQYF.

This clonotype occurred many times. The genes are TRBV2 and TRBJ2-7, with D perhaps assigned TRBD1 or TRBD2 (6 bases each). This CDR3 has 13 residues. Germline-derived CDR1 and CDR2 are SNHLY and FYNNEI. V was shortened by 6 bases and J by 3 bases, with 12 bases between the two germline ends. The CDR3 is CASSLEGVYEQYF. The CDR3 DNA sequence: TGTGCCAGCAGCCTGGAGGGGGTCTACGAGCAGTACTTC. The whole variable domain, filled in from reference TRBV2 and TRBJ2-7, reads EPEVTQTPSHQVTQMGQEVILRCVPISNHLYFYWYRQILGQKVEFLVSFYNNEISEKSEIFDDQFSVERPDGSNFTLKIRSTKLEDSAMYFCASSLEGVYEQYFGPGTRLTVT.

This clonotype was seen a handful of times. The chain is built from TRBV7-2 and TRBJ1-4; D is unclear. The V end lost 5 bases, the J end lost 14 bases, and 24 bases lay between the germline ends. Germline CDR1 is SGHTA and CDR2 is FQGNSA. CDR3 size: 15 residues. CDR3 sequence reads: CASSQVVRDHKGLFF. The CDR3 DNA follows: TGTGCCAGCAGCCAAGTCGTCCGGGATCACAAGGGCCTGTTTTTT. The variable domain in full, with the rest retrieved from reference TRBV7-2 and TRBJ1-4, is GAGVSQSPSNKVTEKGKDVELRCDPISGHTALYWYRQSLGQGLEFLIYFQGNSAPDKSGLPSDRFSAERTGGSVSTLTIQRTQQEDSAVYLCASSQVVRDHKGLFFGSGTQLSVL.

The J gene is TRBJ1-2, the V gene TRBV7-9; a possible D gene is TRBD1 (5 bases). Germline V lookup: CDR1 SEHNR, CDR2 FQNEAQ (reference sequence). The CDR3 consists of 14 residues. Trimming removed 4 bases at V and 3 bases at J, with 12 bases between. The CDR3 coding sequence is TGTGCCAGCAGCTCCGGGACGTACTACTATGGCTACACCTTC. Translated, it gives CASSSGTYYYGYTF.

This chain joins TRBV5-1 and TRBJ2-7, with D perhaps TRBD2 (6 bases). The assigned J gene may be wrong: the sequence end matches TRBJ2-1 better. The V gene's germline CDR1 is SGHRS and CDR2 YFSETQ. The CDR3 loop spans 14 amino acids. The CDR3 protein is CASSLTAGNNEQFF. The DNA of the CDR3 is TGCGCCAGCAGCTTGACGGCGGGAAACAATGAGCAGTTCTTC.

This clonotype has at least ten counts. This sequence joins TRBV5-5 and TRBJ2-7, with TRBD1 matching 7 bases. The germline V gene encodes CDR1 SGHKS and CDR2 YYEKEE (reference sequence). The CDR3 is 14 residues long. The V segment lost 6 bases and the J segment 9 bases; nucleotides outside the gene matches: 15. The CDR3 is CASTPQDRTWGQYF. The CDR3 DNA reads TGTGCCAGCACCCCCCAGGACAGGACTTGGGGGCAGTACTTC.

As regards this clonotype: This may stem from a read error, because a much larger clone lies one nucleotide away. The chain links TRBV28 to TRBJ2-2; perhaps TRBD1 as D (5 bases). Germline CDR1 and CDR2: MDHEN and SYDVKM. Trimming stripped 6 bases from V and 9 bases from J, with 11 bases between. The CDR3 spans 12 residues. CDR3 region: CASSLAGRELFF. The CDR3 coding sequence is TGTGCCAGCAGCTTGGCAGGGCGGGAGCTGTTTTTT.